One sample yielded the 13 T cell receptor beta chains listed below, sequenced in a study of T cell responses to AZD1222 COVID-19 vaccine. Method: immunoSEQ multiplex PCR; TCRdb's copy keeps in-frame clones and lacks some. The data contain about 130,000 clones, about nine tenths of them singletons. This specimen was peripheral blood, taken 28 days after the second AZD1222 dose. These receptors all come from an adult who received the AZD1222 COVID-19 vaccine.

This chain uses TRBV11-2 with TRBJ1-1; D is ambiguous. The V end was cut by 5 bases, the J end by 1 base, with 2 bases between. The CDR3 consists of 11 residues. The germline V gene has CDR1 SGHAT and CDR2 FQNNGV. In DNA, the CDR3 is TGTGCCAGCAGCGCGAACACTGAAGCTTTCTTT. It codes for CASSANTEAFF.

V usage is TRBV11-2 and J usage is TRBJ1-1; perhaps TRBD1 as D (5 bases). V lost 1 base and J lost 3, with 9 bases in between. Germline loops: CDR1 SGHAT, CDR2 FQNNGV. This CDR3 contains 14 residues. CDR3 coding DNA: TGTGCCAGCAGCTTAGGGGGACGGGACACTGAAGCTTTCTTT. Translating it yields CASSLGGRDTEAFF. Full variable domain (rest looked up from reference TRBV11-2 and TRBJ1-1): EAGVAQSPRYKIIEKRQSVAFWCNPISGHATLYWYQQILGQGPKLLIQFQNNGVVDDSQLPKDRFSAERLKGVDSTLKIQPAKLEDSAVYLCASSLGGRDTEAFFGQGTRLTVV.

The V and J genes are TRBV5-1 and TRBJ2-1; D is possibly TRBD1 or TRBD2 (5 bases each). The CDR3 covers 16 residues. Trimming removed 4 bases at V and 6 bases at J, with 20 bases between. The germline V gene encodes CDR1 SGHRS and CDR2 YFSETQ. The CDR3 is CASSEPGPKRGNEQFF. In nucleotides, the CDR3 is TGCGCCAGCAGCGAACCGGGACCCAAGAGGGGCAATGAGCAGTTCTTC.

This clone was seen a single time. CDR3 in DNA: TGTGCCACCAAGGAGGGGGGCCCAGATACGCAGTATTTT. It encodes CATKEGGPDTQYF. The chain couples TRBV28 to TRBJ2-3, with D possibly being TRBD1 or TRBD2 (6 bases each). The CDR3 runs to 13 residues. CDR1 and CDR2 (germline): MDHEN, SYDVKM. Trimming took off 10 bases at V and 4 bases at J, with 15 bases between the two ends.

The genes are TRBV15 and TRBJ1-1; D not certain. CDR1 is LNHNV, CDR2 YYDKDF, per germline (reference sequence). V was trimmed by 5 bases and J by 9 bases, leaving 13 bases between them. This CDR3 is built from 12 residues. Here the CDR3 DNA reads TGTGCCACCAGCCACGAGGGCTTCCAAGCTTTCTTT. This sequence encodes CATSHEGFQAFF.

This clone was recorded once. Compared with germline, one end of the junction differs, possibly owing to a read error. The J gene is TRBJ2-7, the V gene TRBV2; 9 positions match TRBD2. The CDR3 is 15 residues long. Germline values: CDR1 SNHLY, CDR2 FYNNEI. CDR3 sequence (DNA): TGTGCCAGCATTAAAACCCCGGGACCGCGGGGGGGGTACCACTTC. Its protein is CASIKTPGPRGGYHF. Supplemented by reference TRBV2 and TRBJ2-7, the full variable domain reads EPEVTQTPSHQVTQMGQEVILRCVPISNHLYFYWYRQILGQKVEFLVSFYNNEISEKSEIFDDQFSVERPDGSNFTLKIRSTKLEDSAMYFCASIKTPGPRGGYHFGPGTRLTVT.

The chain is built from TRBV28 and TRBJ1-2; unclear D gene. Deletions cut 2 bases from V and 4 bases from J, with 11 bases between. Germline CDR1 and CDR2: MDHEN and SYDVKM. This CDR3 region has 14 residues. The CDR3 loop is CASSLIRAGYGYTF. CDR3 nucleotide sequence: TGTGCCAGCAGTTTAATACGGGCAGGCTATGGCTACACCTTC.

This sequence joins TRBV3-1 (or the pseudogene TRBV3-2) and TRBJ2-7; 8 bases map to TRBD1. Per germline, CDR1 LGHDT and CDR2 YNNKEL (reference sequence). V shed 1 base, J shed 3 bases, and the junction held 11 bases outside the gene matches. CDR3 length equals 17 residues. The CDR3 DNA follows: TGTGCCAGCAGCCAAGGGGTTGGTGGGACAGGCTACTACGAGCAGTACTTC. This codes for CASSQGVGGTGYYEQYF.

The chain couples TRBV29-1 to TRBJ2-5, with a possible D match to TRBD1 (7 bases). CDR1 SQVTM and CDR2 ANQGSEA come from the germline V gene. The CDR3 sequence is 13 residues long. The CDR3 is CAPRPGGQETQYF. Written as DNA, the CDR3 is TGCGCCCCCCGGCCAGGGGGGCAAGAGACCCAGTACTTC.

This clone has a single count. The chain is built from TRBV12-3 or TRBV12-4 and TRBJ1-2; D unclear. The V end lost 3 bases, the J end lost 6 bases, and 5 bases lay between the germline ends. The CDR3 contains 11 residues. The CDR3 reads CASSFGDGYTF. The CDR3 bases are TGTGCCAGCAGTTTTGGGGATGGCTACACCTTC.

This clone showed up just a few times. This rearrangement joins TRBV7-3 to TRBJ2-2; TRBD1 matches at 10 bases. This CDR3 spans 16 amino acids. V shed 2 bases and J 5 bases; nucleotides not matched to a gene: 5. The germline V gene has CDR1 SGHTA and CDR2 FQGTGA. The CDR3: CASSLRRQGATGELFF. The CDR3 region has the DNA TGTGCCAGCAGCTTACGGAGACAGGGGGCGACCGGGGAGCTGTTTTTT.

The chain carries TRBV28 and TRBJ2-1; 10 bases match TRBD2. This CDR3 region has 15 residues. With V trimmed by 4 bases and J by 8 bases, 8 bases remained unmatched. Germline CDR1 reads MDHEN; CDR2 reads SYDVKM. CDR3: CASSSTGTSADEQFF. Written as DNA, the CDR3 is TGTGCCAGCAGTTCAACCGGGACTAGCGCGGATGAGCAGTTCTTC.

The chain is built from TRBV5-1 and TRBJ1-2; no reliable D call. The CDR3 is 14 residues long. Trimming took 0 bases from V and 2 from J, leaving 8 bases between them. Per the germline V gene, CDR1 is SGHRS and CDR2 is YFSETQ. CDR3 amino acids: CASSLATGNYGYTF. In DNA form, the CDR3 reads TGCGCCAGCAGCTTGGCCACTGGGAACTATGGCTACACCTTC.